The 9 T cell receptor beta chains given below trace back to one sample, sequenced in a study of OX40 agonist ivuxolimab in advanced cancers. Clones were sequenced by immunoSEQ multiplex PCR, and TCRdb holds only the in-frame ones, with some missing. The sample carries about 41,000 clones, around four fifths recorded once. This specimen was CD4+ or CD8+ T cells sorted from blood, taken in a trial of the OX40 agonist ivuxolimab. Source of these receptors: an adult with an advanced solid tumor such as melanoma, head and neck, liver or kidney cancer.

The chain joins TRBV6-1 to TRBJ2-7; D call uncertain. Trimming shortened V by 3 bases and J by 5 bases, and 23 bases separated the two germline ends. The CDR3 totals 17 residues. Germline V gene lookup returns CDR1 MNHNS and CDR2 SASEGT. CDR3 amino acids: CASSDPHRGSGGNEQYF. CDR3 DNA sequence: TGTGCCAGCAGTGATCCCCACCGAGGCTCAGGCGGCAACGAGCAGTACTTC.

The chain uses TRBV28 and TRBJ1-1, with D perhaps matching TRBD1 (6 bases). The V end lost 0 bases, the J end lost 0 bases, and 11 bases lay between the germline ends. This CDR3 region has 16 residues. Germline V CDR1 and CDR2: MDHEN, SYDVKM. The CDR3 DNA reads as TGTGCCAGCAGTTTATGGGGGACACATTTGAACACTGAAGCTTTCTTT. It codes for CASSLWGTHLNTEAFF. The variable domain in full, completed from reference TRBV28 and TRBJ1-1, reads DVKVTQSSRYLVKRTGEKVFLECVQDMDHENMFWYRQDPGLGLRLIYFSYDVKMKEKGDIPEGYSVSREKKERFSLILESASTNQTSMYLCASSLWGTHLNTEAFFGQGTRLTVV.

The chain has TRBV7-2 and TRBJ2-1, with 7 bases identical to TRBD2. The CDR3 extends over 17 amino acids. The germline V gene has CDR1 SGHTA and CDR2 FQGNSA. V dropped 3 bases and J dropped 1; count of bases not matched to a gene: 9. The DNA of the CDR3 is TGTGCCAGCAGCTTGTTTACGGGGAGGGTATCCTACAATGAGCAGTTCTTC. Its translation: CASSLFTGRVSYNEQFF.

This sequence joins TRBV19 and TRBJ2-2; D gene ambiguous. CDR1 LNHDA and CDR2 SQIVND come from the germline V gene (reference sequence). Trimming took off 5 bases at V and 1 base at J, with 14 bases between the two ends. This CDR3 spans 16 amino acids. The CDR3 protein is CASSVGSIVNTGELFF. DNA for the CDR3: TGTGCCAGTAGTGTGGGGTCTATTGTGAACACCGGGGAGCTGTTTTTT.

V and J are TRBV4-3 and TRBJ2-5; D is unresolved. The CDR3 has 15 residues. Germline V CDR1 and CDR2: LGHNA, YSLEER. The V end lost 0 bases, the J end lost 2 bases, and 10 bases lay between the germline ends. CDR3 nucleotide sequence: TGCGCCAGCAGCCAAGAATGGGCCCGACAAGAGACCCAGTACTTC. Protein product: CASSQEWARQETQYF.

This clone was seen more than once but under ten times. The V and J genes are TRBV27 and TRBJ1-1; tentatively, D is TRBD1 (6 bases). The CDR3 length is 12 residues. The germline V and J ends were trimmed by 5 bases and 7 bases, with 11 bases remaining between them. In germline, CDR1 is MNHEY, CDR2 SMNVEV (reference sequence). CDR3 region: CASSKNRVEAFF. CDR3 sequence (DNA): TGTGCCAGCAGTAAGAACAGGGTTGAAGCTTTCTTT.

Only one count was recorded for this clone. A read error may account for a junction end that differs from germline. The CDR3 DNA is TGCGCCAGCAGCCAAGGGGACAGGGGGCTCTACGAGCAGTACTTC. This gives the protein CASSQGDRGLYEQYF. V is TRBV7-2 and J is TRBJ2-7, with 12 bases lining up with TRBD1. The CDR3 runs 15 residues. Germline lookup yields CDR1 SGHTA and CDR2 FQGNSA. Variable domain in full (rest from reference TRBV7-2 and TRBJ2-7): GAGVSQSPSNKVTEKGKDVELRCDPISGHTALYWYRQSLGQGLEFLIYFQGNSAPDKSGLPSDRFSAERTGGSVSTLTIQRTQQEDSAVYLCASSQGDRGLYEQYFGPGTRLTVT.

The J gene is TRBJ1-3, the V gene TRBV13; D unclear. The germline CDR1 and CDR2 sequences are PRHDT and FYEKMQ (reference sequence). There are 15 residues in the CDR3. Trimming shortened V by 1 base and J by 0 bases, and 7 bases separated the two germline ends. The CDR3 here is CASSLDSSSGNTIYF. CDR3 bases: TGTGCCAGCAGCTTAGACAGCTCCTCTGGAAACACCATATATTTT.

The genes are TRBV12-5 and TRBJ2-7; D is tentatively TRBD1 or TRBD2 (5 bases each). Germline values: CDR1 LGHNT, CDR2 FRNRAP. V dropped 7 bases and J dropped 6 bases, with 13 bases sitting between them. The CDR3 is 12 residues long. CDR3 in amino acids: CASVWGMGEQYF. For the CDR3, the DNA is TGTGCTAGTGTCTGGGGGATGGGCGAGCAGTACTTC.